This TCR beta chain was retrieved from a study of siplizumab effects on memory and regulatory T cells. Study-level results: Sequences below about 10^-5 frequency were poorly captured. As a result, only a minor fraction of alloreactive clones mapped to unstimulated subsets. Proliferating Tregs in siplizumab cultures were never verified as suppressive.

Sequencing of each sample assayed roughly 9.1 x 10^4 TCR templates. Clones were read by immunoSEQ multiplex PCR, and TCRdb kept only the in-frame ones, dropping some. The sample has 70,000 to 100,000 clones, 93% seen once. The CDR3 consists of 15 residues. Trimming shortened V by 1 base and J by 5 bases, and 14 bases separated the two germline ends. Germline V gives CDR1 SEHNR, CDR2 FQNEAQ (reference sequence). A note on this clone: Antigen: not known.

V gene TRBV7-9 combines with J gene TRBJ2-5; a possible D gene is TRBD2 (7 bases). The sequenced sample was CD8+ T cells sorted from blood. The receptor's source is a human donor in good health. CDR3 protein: CASSLEGGPRETQYF. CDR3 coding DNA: TGTGCCAGCAGCTTAGAGGGGGGGCCAAGGGAGACCCAGTACTTC.